This paragraph reports one TCR beta chain. What it binds is not known. The CDR3 consists of 13 residues. The germline CDR1 and CDR2 sequences are SGHRS and YFSETQ. With 3 bases removed from V and 3 bases from J, the gap between germline ends came to 10 bases. This sample stems from a study of shared clonotypes between healthy human individuals. Study-level background: Donors had three CD4 naive, three CD4 memory, two CD8 naive and one CD8 memory plate apiece.

General study findings and limits: Sharing across four donors was seen in 4% to 5.5% of naive CD4 clonotypes.

In the original workflow: ImmunoSEQ output held junction-only sequences without quality scores, so filtering differed. The assay was immunoSEQ multiplex PCR, and TCRdb's table has in-frame clones only and misses some. D and trimming come from the DNA, and the V and J calls and clone size come from that table. The sample has about 990,000 clones, 75% to 85% seen once. Splitting of CD4+ cells produced CD45RA+ naive and CD45RA-negative memory subsets. This rearrangement joins TRBV5-1 to TRBJ2-7; a weak D match, TRBD2 (5 bases). Sequenced input: memory CD4+ T cells from PBMCs. Subset of the sample: CD45RA-negative fraction. The clonotype was recovered from a man between 18 and 35 years old in good health. Some clones in this sample may be carry-over from other donors' samples. The DNA of the CDR3 is TGCGCCAGCAGCTCCTCGGGGTACTACGAGCAGTACTTC. Encoded protein: CASSSSGYYEQYF.